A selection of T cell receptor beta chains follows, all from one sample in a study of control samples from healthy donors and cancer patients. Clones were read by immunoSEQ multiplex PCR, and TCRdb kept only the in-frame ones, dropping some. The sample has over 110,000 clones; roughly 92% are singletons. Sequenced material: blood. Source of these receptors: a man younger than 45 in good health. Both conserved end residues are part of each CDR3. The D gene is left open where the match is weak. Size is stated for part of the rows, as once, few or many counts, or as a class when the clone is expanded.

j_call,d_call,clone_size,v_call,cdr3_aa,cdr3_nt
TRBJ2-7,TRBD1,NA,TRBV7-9,CASSFTPGQGTYEQYF,TGTGCCAGCAGCTTCACCCCGGGACAGGGGACCTACGAGCAGTACTTC
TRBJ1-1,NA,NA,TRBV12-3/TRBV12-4,CASSLQGRGEAFF,TGTGCCAGCAGTTTACAGGGACGGGGGGAAGCTTTCTTT
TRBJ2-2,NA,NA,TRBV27,CASSANADTGELFF,TGTGCCAGCAGTGCCAACGCGGACACCGGGGAGCTGTTTTTT
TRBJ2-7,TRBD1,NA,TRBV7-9,CASSAGQGQTYEQYF,TGTGCCAGCTCAGCGGGACAGGGTCAAACCTACGAGCAGTACTTC
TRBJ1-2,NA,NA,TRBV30,CAWSPRMAVGWVYTF,TGTGCCTGGAGCCCTCGGATGGCCGTCGGATGGGTCTACACCTTC
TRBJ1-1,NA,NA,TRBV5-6,CASSPGGSTEAFF,TGTGCCAGCAGCCCAGGTGGGAGCACTGAAGCTTTCTTT
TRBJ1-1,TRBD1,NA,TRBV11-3,CASSERTGRLEAFF,TGTGCCAGCAGCGAACGGACAGGCCGGCTCGAAGCTTTCTTT
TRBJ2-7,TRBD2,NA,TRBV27,CASKTGTSTGEQYF,TGTGCCAGCAAGACCGGGACTAGCACGGGCGAGCAGTACTTC
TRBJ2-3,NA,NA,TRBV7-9,CASSSDDTDTQYF,TGTGCCAGCAGCTCAGACGACACAGATACGCAGTATTTT
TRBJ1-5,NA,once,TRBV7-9,CASSRTGGNQPQHF,TGTGCCAGCAGCCGGACGGGGGGGAATCAGCCCCAGCATTTT